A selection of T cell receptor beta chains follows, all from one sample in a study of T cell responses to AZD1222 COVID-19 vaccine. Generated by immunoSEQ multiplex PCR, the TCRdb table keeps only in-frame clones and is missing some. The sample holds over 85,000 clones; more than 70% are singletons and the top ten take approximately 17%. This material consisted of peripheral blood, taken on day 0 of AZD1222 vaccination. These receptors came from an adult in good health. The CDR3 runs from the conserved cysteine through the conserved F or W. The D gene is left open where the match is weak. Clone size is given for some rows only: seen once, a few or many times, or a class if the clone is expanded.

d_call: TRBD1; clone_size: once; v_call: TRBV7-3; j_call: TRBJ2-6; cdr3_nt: TGTGCCAGCAGCTTATACGGACAGGGGGCGGCTGGGGCCAACGTCCTGACTTTC; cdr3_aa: CASSLYGQGAAGANVLTF
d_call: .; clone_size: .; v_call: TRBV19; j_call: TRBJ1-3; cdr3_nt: TGTGCCAGTAGTATAGTTGCTGGGGGGGCTGGAAACACCATATATTTT; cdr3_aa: CASSIVAGGAGNTIYF
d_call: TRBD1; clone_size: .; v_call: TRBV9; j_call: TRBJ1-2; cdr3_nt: TGTGCCAGCAGCGGGGGACAGATCTATGGCTACACCTTC; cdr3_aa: CASSGGQIYGYTF
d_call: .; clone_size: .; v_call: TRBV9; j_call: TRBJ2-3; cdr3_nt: TGTGCCAGCAGCAAGGACGGGGCGCCAGATACGCAGTATTTT; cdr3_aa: CASSKDGAPDTQYF
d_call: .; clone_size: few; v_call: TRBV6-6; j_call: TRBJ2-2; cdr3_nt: TGTGCCAGCAAAAAGGATACGAACACCGGGGAGCTGTTTTTT; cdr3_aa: CASKKDTNTGELFF
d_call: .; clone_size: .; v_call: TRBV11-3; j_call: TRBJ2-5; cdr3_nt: TGTGCCAGCAGCTTAGGGGCCAGTCCACAAGAGACCCAGTACTTC; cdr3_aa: CASSLGASPQETQYF
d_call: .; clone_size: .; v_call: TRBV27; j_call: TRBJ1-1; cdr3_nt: TGTGCCAGCAGTTTATTAGGGGGAAACGCTGAAGCTTTCTTT; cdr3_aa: CASSLLGGNAEAFF
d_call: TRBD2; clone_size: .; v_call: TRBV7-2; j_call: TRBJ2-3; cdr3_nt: TGTGCCAGCAGCTTAGGACTAGCGGCTAGCACAGATACGCAGTATTTT; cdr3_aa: CASSLGLAASTDTQYF
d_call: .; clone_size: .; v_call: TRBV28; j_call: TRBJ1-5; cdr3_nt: TGTGCCAGCAGACGGTTTTGGAATCAGCCCCAGCATTTT; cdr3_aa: CASRRFWNQPQHF
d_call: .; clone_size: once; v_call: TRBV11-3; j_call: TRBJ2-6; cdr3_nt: TGTGCCAGCAGCTCCCCCCGGGAACCTGGGGCCAACGTCCTGACTTTC; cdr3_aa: CASSSPREPGANVLTF
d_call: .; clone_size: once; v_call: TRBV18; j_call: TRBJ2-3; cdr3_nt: TGTGCCAGCTCACCACCCGGGAAGGATACGCAGTATTTT; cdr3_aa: CASSPPGKDTQYF
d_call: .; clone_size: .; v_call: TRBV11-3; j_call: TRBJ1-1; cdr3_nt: TGTGCCAGCAGCTTAGATGGGGAACGCACTGAAGCTTTCTTT; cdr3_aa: CASSLDGERTEAFF
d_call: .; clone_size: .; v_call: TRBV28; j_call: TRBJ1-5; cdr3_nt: TGTGCCAGTGCCGGGACTCCGGAGAATCAGCCCCAGCATTTT; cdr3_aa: CASAGTPENQPQHF
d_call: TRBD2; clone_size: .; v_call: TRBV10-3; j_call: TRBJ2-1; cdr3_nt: TGTGCCATCAGCCAGCGGGAGCCGGGTCACAATGAGCAGTTCTTC; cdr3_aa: CAISQREPGHNEQFF
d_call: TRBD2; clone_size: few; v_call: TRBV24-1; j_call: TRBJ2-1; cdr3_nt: TGTGCCACCAGTGATGGACTAGCGGGAGTGAGGGATGAGCAGTTCTTC; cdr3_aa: CATSDGLAGVRDEQFF
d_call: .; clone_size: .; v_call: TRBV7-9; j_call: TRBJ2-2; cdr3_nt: TGTGCCAGCAGCCCTGTTGCAAACACCGGGGAGCTGTTTTTT; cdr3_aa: CASSPVANTGELFF
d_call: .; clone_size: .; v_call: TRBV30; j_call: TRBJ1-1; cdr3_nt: TGTGCCTGGAGTCCCCCGGGGGGGAGGAGCACTGAAGCTTTCTTT; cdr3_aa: CAWSPPGGRSTEAFF
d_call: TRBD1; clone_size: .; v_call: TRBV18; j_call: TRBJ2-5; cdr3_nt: TGTGCCAGCTCACTCCTGACAGGGGAAGAGACCCAGTACTTC; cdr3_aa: CASSLLTGEETQYF
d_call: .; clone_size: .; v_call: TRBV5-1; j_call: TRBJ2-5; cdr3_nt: TGCGCCAGCAGCTTCCCGGCGCAAGAGACCCAGTACTTC; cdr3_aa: CASSFPAQETQYF
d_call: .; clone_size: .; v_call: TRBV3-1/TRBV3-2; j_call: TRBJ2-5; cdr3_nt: TGTGCCAGCAGCCAAGATCTACTTATAGAGACCCAGTACTTC; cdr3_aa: CASSQDLLIETQYF
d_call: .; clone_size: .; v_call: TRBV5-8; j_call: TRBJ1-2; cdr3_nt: TGTGCCAGCAGCTTGGGGGCGCGTGGCTACACCTTC; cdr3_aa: CASSLGARGYTF
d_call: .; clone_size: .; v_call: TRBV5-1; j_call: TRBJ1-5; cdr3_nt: TGCGCCAGCAGCTTGTCAGGGGTCAATCAGCCCCAGCATTTT; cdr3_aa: CASSLSGVNQPQHF
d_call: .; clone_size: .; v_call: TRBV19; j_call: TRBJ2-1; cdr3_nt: TGTGCCAGTAGTACCGCAGGGTTAGGGTACAATGAGCAGTTCTTC; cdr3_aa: CASSTAGLGYNEQFF
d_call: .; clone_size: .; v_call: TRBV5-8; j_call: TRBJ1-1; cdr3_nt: TGTGCCAGCAGCTTACTAGGGGGAGGCAGTGAAGCTTTCTTT; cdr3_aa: CASSLLGGGSEAFF
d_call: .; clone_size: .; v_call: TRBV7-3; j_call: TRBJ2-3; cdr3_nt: TGTGCCAGCAGCCACGGGGCCGCGGATACGCAGTATTTT; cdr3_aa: CASSHGAADTQYF
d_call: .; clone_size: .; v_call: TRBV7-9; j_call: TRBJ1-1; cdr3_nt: TGTGCCAGCAGCTTAGGTCCCGACGGGACTTTCTTT; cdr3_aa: CASSLGPDGTFF
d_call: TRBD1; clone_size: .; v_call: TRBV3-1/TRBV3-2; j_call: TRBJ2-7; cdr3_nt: TGTGCCAGCAGCTCCTGGGACAGGGACCCTGTGCAGTACTTC; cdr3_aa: CASSSWDRDPVQYF